This T cell receptor beta chain came from a study of cytomegalovirus exposure and HLA in healthy donors. Study-level background: Earlier, 95 million to 130 million unique TCR beta sequences were recovered from approximately 180 million T cells by an analysis. The study, taken as a whole, reports: High specificity and sensitivity for cytomegalovirus status were reported for the classifier.

PCR amplification relied on 60 Vbeta primers (plus 13 Jbeta primers). Clones were sequenced by immunoSEQ multiplex PCR, and TCRdb holds only the in-frame ones, with some missing. The sample includes under 250,000 clones, 82% seen only once; the top ten take 6%. This CDR3 contains 15 residues. The germline V and J ends were trimmed by 0 bases and 6 bases, with 13 bases remaining between them. In germline, CDR1 is SGHRS, CDR2 YFSETQ. With respect to this clone: Its antigen is currently unknown.

The chain has TRBV5-1 and TRBJ1-5; maybe TRBD1 (5 bases). The sequence came from a man aged 35-49 years in good health and CMV-seropositive. Material for sequencing was PBMCs. This chain's CDR3 is CASSLAGVEGQPQHF. The DNA of the CDR3 is TGCGCCAGCAGCTTGGCGGGGGTGGAAGGTCAGCCCCAGCATTTT.